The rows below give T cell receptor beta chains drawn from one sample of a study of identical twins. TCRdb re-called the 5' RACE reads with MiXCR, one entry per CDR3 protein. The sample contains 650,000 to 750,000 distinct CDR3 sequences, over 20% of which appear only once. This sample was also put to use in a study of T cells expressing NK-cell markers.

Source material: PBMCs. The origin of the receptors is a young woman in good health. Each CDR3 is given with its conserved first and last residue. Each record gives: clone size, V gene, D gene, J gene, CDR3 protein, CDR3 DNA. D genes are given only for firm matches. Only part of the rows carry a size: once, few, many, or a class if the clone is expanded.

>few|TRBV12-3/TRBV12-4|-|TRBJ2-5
CASSSQSGSQETQYF
TGTGCCAGCAGCTCCCAGTCAGGGAGTCAAGAGACCCAGTACTTC
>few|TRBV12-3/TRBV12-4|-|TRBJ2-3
CASSQRRKNTQYF
TGTGCCAGCAGTCAAAGACGGAAAAATACGCAGTATTTT
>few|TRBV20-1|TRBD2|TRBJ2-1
CSAASGLAYNEQFF
TGCAGTGCCGCGTCCGGACTAGCTTACAATGAGCAGTTCTTC
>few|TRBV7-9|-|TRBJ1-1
CASREEARTEAFF
TGTGCCAGCAGAGAAGAGGCGAGGACTGAAGCTTTCTTT
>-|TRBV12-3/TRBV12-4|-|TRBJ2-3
CASSSLGTWYF
TGTGCCAGCAGTTCCCTTGGGACATGGTATTTT
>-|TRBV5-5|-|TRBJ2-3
CASSLGGLRNTDTQYF
TGTGCCAGCAGCTTGGGGGGATTGAGAAACACAGATACGCAGTATTTT
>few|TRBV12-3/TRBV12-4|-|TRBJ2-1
CASSFADEQFF
TGTGCCAGCAGTTTCGCGGATGAGCAGTTCTTC
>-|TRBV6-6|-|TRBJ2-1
CASSPPTRNEQFF
TGTGCCAGCAGTCCTCCCACGCGGAATGAGCAGTTCTTC
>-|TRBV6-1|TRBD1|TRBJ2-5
CASRLRDRKTQYF
TGTGCCAGCAGGCTCCGGGACAGAAAGACCCAGTACTTC
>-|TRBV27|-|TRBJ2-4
CASGTEGLAKNIQYF
TGTGCCAGCGGGACCGAGGGACTAGCCAAAAACATTCAGTACTTC
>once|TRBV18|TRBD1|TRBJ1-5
CASSGQGQRWPQHF
TGTGCCAGCTCAGGACAGGGACAGCGCTGGCCCCAGCATTTT
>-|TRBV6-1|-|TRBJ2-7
CASGLPGPPGHEQYF
TGTGCCAGCGGACTACCGGGGCCTCCAGGCCACGAGCAGTACTTC
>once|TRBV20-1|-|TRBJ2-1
CSAAGRENNEQFF
TGCAGTGCCGCCGGGCGGGAAAACAATGAGCAGTTCTTC
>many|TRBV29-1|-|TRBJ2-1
CSVEEVRVAYNEQFF
TGCAGCGTTGAAGAGGTCCGGGTTGCCTACAATGAGCAGTTCTTC
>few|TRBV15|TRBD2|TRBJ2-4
CATSASGVNLAKNIQYF
TGTGCCACCAGTGCTAGCGGGGTTAATCTAGCCAAAAACATTCAGTACTTC
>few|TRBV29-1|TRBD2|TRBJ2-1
CSVEDPVGGVAGGLYSYNEQFF
TGCAGCGTTGAAGATCCGGTTGGGGGGGTAGCGGGAGGCCTCTACTCCTACAATGAGCAGTTCTTC
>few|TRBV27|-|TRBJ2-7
CASSWIYRGPYEQYF
TGTGCCAGCAGTTGGATCTACCGCGGCCCCTACGAGCAGTACTTC
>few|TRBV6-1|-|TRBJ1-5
CASANWGRTSNQPQHF
TGTGCCAGCGCTAATTGGGGCAGAACAAGCAATCAGCCCCAGCATTTT
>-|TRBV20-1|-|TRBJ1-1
CSASGESDGNTEAFF
TGCAGTGCTTCAGGGGAATCTGATGGAAACACTGAAGCTTTCTTT
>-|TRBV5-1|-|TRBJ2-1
CASSFPTSYNEQFF
TGCGCCAGCAGCTTTCCCACGTCCTACAATGAGCAGTTCTTC
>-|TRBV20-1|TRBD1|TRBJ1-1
CSARISGTGTFF
TGCAGTGCTAGAATTTCCGGGACAGGAACTTTCTTT
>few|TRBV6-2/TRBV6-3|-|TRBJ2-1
CASSYSDLGGEQFF
TGTGCCAGCAGTTACTCTGACTTAGGTGGTGAGCAGTTCTTC
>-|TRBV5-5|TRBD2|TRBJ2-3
CASSLEVSGSLYF
TGTGCCAGCAGCTTGGAGGTTAGCGGGAGCCTCTATTTT
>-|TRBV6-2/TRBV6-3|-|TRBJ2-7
CASSYSLWVGTDYEQYF
TGTGCCAGCAGTTACTCGTTGTGGGTTGGAACAGACTACGAGCAGTACTTC
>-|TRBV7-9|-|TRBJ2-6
CASSLEGGFSGANVLTF
TGTGCCAGCAGCTTAGAGGGAGGTTTCTCTGGGGCCAACGTCCTGACTTTC
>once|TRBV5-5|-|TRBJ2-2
CASRDRPGGAGAFGELFF
TGTGCCAGCAGGGACAGGCCGGGAGGAGCGGGAGCTTTCGGGGAGCTGTTTTTT
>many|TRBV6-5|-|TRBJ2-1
CASSYSWTDEQFF
TGTGCCAGCAGTTACTCGTGGACAGATGAGCAGTTCTTC
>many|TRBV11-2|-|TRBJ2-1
CASTLTDWVNEQFF
TGTGCCAGCACCTTAACAGATTGGGTCAATGAGCAGTTCTTC
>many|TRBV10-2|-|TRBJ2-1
CASRNFPYNEQFF
TGCGCCAGTAGAAACTTCCCCTACAATGAGCAGTTCTTC
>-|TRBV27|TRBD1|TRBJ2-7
CASSLLGQGTYEQYF
TGTGCCAGCAGTTTATTGGGACAGGGTACCTACGAGCAGTACTTC
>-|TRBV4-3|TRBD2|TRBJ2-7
CASSPQRAREGYEQYF
TGCGCCAGCAGCCCACAGAGGGCGCGGGAGGGGTACGAGCAGTACTTC
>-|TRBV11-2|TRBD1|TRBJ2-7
CASSPVGDRSSYEQYF
TGTGCCAGCAGCCCAGTAGGGGACAGAAGCTCCTACGAGCAGTACTTC
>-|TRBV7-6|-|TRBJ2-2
CASSWGPLRTGELFF
TGTGCCAGCAGCTGGGGCCCCCTGAGGACCGGGGAGCTGTTTTTT
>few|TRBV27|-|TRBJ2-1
CASRHQGNEQFF
TGTGCCAGCAGGCATCAAGGGAATGAGCAGTTCTTC
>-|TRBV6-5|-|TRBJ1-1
CASSYRQGLTEAFF
TGTGCCAGCAGTTATAGGCAGGGGTTGACTGAAGCTTTCTTT
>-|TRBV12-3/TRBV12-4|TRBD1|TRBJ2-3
CASSLVQGAGQPQYF
TGTGCCAGCAGTTTAGTACAGGGGGCAGGTCAGCCCCAGTATTTT
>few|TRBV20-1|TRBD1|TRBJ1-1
CSASYRGLLNTEAFF
TGCAGTGCTAGCTACAGGGGGCTCTTGAACACTGAAGCTTTCTTT
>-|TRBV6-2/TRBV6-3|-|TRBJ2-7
CASSYLGQSYEQYF
TGTGCCAGCAGTTACCTCGGCCAGAGCTACGAGCAGTACTTC
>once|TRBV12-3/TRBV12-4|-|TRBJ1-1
CASGEQAFF
TGTGCCAGTGGCGAACAAGCTTTCTTT
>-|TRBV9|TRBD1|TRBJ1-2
CASSVTGGVGYGYTF
TGTGCCAGCAGCGTAACAGGGGGCGTAGGGTATGGCTACACCTTC
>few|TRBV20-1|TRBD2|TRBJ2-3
CSAMLGTTGADTQYF
TGCAGTGCTATGCTTGGGACTACCGGAGCAGATACGCAGTATTTT